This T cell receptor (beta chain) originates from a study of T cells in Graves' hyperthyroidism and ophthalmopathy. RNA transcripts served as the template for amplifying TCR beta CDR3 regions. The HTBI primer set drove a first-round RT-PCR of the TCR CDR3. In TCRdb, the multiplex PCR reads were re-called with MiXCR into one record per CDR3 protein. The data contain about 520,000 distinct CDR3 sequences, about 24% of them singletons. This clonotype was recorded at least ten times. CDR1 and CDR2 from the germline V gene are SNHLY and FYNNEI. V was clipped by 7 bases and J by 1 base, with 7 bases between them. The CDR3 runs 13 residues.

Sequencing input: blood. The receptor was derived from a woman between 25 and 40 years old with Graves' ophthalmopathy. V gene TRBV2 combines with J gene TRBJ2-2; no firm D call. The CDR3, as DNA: TGTGCCAGCACCCTCAGGAACACCGGGGAGCTGTTTTTT. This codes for CASTLRNTGELFF. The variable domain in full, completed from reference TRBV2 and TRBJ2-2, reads EPEVTQTPSHQVTQMGQEVILRCVPISNHLYFYWYRQILGQKVEFLVSFYNNEISEKSEIFDDQFSVERPDGSNFTLKIRSTKLEDSAMYFCASTLRNTGELFFGEGSRLTVL.